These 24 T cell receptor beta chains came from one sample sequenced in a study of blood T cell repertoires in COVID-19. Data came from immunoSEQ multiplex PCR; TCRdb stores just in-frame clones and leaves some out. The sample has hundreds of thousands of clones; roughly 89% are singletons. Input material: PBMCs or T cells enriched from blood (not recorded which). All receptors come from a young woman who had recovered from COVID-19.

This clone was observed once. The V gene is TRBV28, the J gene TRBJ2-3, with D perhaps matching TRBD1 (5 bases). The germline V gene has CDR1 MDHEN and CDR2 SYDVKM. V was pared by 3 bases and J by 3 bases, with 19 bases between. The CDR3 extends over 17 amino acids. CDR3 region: CASSLGPGHSRTDTQYF. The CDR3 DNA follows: TGTGCCAGCAGTTTGGGGCCCGGACACTCGAGGACAGATACGCAGTATTTT.

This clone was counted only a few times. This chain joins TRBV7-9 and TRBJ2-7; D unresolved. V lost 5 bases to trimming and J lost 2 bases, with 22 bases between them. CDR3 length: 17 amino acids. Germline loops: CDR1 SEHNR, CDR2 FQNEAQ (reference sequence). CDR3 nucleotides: TGTGCCAGCAGCCAAACTTTCGAGGCCCCGAGCCCCTACGAGCAGTACTTC. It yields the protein CASSQTFEAPSPYEQYF.

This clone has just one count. CDR3 protein: CASSWGQGVGDTQYF. The CDR3 nucleotides are TGTGCCAGCAGCTGGGGACAGGGGGTTGGAGATACGCAGTATTTT. This chain links TRBV7-9 with TRBJ2-3; TRBD1 aligns across 11 bases. The J segment lost 5 bases and the V segment lost 4 bases, leaving 5 bases of the junction unmatched. This CDR3 has 15 amino acids. The germline CDR1 and CDR2 sequences are SEHNR and FQNEAQ (reference sequence).

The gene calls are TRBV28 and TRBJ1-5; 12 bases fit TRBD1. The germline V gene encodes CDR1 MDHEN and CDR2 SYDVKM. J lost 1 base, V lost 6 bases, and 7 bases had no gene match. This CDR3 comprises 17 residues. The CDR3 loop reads CASRRDRGRNSNQPQHF. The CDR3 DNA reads TGTGCCAGCAGAAGGGACAGGGGGCGCAACAGCAATCAGCCCCAGCATTTT.

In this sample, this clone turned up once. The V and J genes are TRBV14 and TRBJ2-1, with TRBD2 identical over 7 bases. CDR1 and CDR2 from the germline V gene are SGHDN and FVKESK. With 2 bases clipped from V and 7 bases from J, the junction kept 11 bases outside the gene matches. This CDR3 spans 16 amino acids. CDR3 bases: TGTGCCAGCAGCCAACTCCTAGCGGCCCCGAGGAATGAGCAGTTCTTC. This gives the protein CASSQLLAAPRNEQFF.

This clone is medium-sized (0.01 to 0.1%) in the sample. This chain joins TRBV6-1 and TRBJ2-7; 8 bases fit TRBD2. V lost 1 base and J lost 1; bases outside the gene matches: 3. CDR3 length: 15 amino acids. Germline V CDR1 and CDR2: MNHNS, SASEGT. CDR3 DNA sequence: TGTGCCAGCAGTGAAGAAGCGGGAGAGTCCTACGAGCAGTACTTC. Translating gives CASSEEAGESYEQYF.

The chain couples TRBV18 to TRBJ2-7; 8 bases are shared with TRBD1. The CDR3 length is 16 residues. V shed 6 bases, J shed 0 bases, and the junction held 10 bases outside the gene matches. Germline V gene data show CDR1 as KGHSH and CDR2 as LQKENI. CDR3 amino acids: CASSSGRDRHSYEQYF. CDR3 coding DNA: TGTGCCAGCTCTTCAGGGCGGGACAGGCACTCCTACGAGCAGTACTTC.

Here the CDR3 DNA reads TGTGCCAGCAGCTTAATGACAGGGACAAATCTAGAGACCCAGTACTTC. Protein product: CASSLMTGTNLETQYF. The V gene is TRBV7-6, the J gene TRBJ2-5; 7 bases agree with TRBD1. Per germline, CDR1 SGHVS and CDR2 FNYEAQ. The CDR3 consists of 16 residues. The V segment lost 2 bases and the J segment 4 bases; nucleotides outside the gene matches: 10.

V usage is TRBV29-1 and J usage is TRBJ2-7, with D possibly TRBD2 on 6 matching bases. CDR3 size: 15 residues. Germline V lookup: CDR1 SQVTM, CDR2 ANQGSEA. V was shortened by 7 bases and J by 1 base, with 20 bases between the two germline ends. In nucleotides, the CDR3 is TGCAGCGCCGACGCGCGAGGGACTTCATCCTACGAGCAGTACTTC. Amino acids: CSADARGTSSYEQYF.

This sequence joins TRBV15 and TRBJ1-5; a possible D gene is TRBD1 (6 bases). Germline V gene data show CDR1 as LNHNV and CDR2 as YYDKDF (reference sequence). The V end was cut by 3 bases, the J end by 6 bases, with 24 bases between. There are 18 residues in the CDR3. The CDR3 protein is CATSSPFKGDKKSQPQHF. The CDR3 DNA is TGTGCCACCAGCAGTCCCTTCAAGGGGGACAAGAAAAGTCAGCCCCAGCATTTT.

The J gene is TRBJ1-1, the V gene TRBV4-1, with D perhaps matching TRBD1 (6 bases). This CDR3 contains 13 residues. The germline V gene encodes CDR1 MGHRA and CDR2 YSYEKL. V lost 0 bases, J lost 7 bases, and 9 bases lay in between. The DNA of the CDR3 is TGCGCCAGCAGCCAAGATGGACAGCTTGAAGCTTTCTTT. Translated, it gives CASSQDGQLEAFF.

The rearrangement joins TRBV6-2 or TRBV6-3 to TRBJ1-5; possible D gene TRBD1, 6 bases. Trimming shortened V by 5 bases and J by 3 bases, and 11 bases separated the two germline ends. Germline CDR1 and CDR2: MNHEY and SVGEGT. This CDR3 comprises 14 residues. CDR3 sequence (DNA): TGTGCCAGCAGTCGGACAGCTTCCAATCAGCCCCAGCATTTT. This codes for CASSRTASNQPQHF.

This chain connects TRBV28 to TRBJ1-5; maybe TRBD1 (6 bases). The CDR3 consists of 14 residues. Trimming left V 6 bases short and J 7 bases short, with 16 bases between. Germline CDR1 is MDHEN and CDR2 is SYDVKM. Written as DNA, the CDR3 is TGTGCCAGCAGACCACAGGGAAGGGGCCAGCCCCAGCATTTT. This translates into CASRPQGRGQPQHF.

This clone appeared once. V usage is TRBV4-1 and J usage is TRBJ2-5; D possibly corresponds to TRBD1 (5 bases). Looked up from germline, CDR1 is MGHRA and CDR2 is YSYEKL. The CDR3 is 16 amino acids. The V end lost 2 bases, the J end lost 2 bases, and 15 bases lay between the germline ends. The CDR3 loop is CASSQSPGRQQETQYF. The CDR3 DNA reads TGCGCCAGCAGCCAATCCCCCGGAAGACAGCAAGAGACCCAGTACTTC.

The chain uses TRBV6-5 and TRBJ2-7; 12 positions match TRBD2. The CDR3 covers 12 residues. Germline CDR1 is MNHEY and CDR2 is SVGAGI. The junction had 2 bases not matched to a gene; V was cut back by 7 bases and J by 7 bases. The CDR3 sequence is CASTLAGGEQYF. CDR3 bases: TGTGCCAGCACTCTAGCGGGAGGGGAGCAGTACTTC.

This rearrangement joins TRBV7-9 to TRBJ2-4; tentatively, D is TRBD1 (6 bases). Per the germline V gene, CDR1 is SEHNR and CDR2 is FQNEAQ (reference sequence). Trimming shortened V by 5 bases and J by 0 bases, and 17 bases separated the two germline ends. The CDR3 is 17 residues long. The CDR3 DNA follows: TGTGCCAGCAGCCGCGTTGGGGCAGGGGTAGCCAAAAACATTCAGTACTTC. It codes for CASSRVGAGVAKNIQYF.

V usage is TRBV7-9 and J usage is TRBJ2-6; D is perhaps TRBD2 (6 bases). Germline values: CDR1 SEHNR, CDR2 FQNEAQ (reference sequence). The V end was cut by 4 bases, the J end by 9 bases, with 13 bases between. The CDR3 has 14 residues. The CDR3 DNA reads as TGTGCCAGCAGCTCGGGGGTCCCAGGCAACGTCCTGACTTTC. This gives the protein CASSSGVPGNVLTF.

The CDR3 nucleotides are TGTGCCAGCAATTTTGAGACAGTTATCTACGAGCAGTACTTC. Translation gives CASNFETVIYEQYF. This rearrangement joins TRBV3-1 (or the pseudogene TRBV3-2) to TRBJ2-7; possible D gene TRBD1, 5 bases. V gave up 7 bases and J gave up 3 bases, with 16 bases separating them. This CDR3 has 14 residues. CDR1 is LGHDT, CDR2 YNNKEL, per germline (reference sequence).

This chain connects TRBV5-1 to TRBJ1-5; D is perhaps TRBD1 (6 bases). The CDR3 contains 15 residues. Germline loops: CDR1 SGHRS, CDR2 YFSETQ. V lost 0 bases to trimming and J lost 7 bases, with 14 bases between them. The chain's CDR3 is CASSLGSGVGQPQHF. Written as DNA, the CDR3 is TGCGCCAGCAGCTTGGGGTCAGGGGTTGGGCAGCCCCAGCATTTT.

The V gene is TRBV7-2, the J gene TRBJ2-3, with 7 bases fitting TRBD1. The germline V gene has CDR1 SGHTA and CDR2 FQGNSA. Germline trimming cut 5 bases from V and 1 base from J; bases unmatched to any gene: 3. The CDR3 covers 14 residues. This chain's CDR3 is CASSRGTGTDTQYF. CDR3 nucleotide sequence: TGTGCCAGCAGCAGGGGGACAGGCACAGATACGCAGTATTTT.

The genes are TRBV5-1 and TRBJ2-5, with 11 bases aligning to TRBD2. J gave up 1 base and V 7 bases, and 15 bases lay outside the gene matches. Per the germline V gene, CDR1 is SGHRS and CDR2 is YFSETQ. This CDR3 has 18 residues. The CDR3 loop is CASFWVTLAGVSQETQYF. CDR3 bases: TGCGCCAGCTTTTGGGTTACACTAGCGGGAGTGTCCCAAGAGACCCAGTACTTC.

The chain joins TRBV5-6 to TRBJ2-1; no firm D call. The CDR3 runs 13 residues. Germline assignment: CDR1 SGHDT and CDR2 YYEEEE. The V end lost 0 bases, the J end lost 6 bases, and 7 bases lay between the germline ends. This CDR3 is CASSLVSSNEQFF. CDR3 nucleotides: TGTGCCAGCAGCTTGGTATCTAGCAATGAGCAGTTCTTC.

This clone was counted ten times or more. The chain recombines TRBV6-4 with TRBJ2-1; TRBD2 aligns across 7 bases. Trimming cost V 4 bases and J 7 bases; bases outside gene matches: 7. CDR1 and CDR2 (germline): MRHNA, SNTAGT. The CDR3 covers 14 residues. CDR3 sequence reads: CASSAREDPNEQFF. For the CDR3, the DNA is TGTGCCAGCAGTGCACGGGAGGATCCGAATGAGCAGTTCTTC.

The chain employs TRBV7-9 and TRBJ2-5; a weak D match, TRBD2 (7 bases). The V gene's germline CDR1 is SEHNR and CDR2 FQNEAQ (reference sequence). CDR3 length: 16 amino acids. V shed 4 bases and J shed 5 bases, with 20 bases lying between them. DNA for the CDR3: TGTGCCAGCAGCTCCCGGACGGGGGGCGAGGGTGAGACCCAGTACTTC. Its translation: CASSSRTGGEGETQYF. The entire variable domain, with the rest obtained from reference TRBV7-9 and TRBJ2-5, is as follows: DTGVSQNPRHKITKRGQNVTFRCDPISEHNRLYWYRQTLGQGPEFLTYFQNEAQLEKSRLLSDRFSAERPKGSFSTLEIQRTEQGDSAMYLCASSSRTGGEGETQYFGPGTRLLVL.